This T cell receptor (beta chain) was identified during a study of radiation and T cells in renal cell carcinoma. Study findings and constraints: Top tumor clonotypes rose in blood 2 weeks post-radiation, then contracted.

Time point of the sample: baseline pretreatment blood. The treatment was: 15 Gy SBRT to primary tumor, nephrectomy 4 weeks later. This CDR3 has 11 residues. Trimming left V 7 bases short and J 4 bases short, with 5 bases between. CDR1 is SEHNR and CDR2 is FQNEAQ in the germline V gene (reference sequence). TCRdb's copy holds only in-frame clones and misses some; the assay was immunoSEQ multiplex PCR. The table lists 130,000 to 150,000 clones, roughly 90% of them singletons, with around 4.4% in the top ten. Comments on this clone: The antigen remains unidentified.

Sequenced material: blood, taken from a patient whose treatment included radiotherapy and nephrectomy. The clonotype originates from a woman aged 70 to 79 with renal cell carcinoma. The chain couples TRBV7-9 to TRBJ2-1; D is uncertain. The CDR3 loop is CASTGYNEQFF. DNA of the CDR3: TGTGCCAGCACCGGTTACAATGAGCAGTTCTTC.